This T cell receptor (beta chain) comes out of a study of T cells after yellow fever vaccination. Per the germline V gene, CDR1 is SGHNT and CDR2 is YENEEA. There are 16 residues in the CDR3. The V gene lost 5 bases and the J gene lost 3 bases, with 18 bases spanning the gap. This clonotype was seen a few times. One entry per CDR3 protein results from TCRdb running MiXCR on the 5' RACE reads. This repertoire shows some 560,000 distinct CDR3 sequences, around a sixth found once; its top ten account for 17%. The receptor was derived from a man aged 18 to 29 who received the YFV17D yellow fever vaccine. The sample here was PBMCs, taken 5 to 6 days after the first yellow fever vaccination. The chain carries TRBV11-3 and TRBJ2-3, with D perhaps TRBD2 (5 bases). The CDR3 protein is CASSAGLTTGTDTQYF. The DNA of the CDR3 is TGTGCCAGCAGCGCCGGACTCACAACGGGAACAGATACGCAGTATTTT.